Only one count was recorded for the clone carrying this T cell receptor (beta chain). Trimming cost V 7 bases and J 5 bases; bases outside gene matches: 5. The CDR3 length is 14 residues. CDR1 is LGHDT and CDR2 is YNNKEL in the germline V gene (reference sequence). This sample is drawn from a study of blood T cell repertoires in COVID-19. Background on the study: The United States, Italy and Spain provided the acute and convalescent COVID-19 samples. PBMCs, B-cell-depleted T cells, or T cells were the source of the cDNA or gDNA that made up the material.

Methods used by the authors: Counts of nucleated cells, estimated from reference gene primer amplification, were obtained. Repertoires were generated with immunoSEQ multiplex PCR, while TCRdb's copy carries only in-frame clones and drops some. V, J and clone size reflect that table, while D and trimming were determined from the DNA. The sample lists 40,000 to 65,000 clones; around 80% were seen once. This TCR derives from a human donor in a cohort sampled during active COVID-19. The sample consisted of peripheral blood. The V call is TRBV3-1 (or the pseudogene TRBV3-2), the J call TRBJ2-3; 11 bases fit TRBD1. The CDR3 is CASTSGTGGDTQYF. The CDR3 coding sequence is TGTGCCAGCACTTCCGGGACAGGGGGAGATACGCAGTATTTT.